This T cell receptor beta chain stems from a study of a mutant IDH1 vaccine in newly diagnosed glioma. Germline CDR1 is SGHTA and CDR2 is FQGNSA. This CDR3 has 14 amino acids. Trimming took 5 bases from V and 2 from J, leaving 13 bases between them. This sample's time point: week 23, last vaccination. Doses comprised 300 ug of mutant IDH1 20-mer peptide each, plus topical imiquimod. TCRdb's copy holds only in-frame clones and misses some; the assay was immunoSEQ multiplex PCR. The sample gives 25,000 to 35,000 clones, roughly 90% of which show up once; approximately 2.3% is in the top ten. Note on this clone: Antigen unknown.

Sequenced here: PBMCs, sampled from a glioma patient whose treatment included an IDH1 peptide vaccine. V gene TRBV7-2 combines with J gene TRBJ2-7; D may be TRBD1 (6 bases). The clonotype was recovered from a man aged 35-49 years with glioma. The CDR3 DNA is TGTGCCAGCAGCCTACAGGGATTTGCCTACGAGCAGTACTTC. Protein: CASSLQGFAYEQYF.